This T cell receptor (beta chain) was profiled in a study of blood T cell repertoires in COVID-19. Across the study: Material from acute and convalescent COVID-19 was sourced from the United States, Italy and Spain. From T cells, B-cell-depleted T cells, or PBMCs came the material, which was cDNA or gDNA.

The ends lost 3 bases at V and 7 bases at J; junction bases unmatched: 15. This CDR3 comprises 17 residues. CDR1 and CDR2 from the germline V gene are LGHDT and YNNKEL (reference sequence). Data came from immunoSEQ multiplex PCR; TCRdb stores just in-frame clones and leaves some out. The table has about 190,000 clones, about four fifths seen once. The sequenced material came from peripheral blood. The chain combines TRBV3-1 (or the pseudogene TRBV3-2) with TRBJ1-3; 7 bases fit TRBD1. The clonotype comes from a woman in her thirties or forties with acute or convalescent COVID-19. The DNA of the CDR3 is TGTGCCAGCAGCCACCAGATGGGGGACAGAGGGCTTAACACCATATATTTT. Protein sequence: CASSHQMGDRGLNTIYF.